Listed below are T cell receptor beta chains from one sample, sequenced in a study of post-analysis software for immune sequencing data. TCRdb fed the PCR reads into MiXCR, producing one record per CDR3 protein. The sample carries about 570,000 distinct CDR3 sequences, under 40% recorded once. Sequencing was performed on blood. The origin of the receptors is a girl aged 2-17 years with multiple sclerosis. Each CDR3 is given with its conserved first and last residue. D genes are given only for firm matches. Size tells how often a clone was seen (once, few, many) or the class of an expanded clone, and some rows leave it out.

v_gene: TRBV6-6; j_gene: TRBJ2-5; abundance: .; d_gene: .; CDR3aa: CASVSLKETQYF; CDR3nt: TGTGCCAGCGTTAGCCTTAAAGAGACCCAGTACTTC
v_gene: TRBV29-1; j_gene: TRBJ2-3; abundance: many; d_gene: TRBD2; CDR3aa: CSYGGAGTDTQYF; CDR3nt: TGCAGTTACGGGGGGGCCGGAACAGATACGCAGTATTTT
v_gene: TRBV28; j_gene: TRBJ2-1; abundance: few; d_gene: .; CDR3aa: CASSTAAVGRGSSYNEQFF; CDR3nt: TGTGCCAGCAGTACGGCGGCCGTAGGCCGGGGAAGCTCCTACAATGAGCAGTTCTTC
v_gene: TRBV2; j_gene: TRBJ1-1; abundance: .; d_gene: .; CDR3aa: CASQGRVNTEAFF; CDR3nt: TGTGCCAGCCAGGGCCGAGTGAACACTGAAGCTTTCTTT
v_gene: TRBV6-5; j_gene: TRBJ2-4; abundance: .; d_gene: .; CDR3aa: CASSYSRAKNIQYF; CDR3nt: TGTGCCAGCAGTTACTCGAGGGCCAAAAACATTCAGTACTTC
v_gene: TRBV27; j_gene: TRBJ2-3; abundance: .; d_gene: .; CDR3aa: CASRWSWGASTDTQYF; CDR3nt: TGTGCCAGCCGGTGGTCCTGGGGGGCTAGCACAGATACGCAGTATTTT
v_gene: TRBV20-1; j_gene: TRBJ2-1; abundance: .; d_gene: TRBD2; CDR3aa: CSAPLLGSGSSYNEQFF; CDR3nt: TGCAGTGCTCCCCTTCTGGGTAGCGGGAGCTCCTACAATGAGCAGTTCTTC
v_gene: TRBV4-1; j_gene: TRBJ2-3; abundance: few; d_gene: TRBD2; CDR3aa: CASSPRLAGTDTQYF; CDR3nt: TGCGCCAGCAGCCCCCGACTAGCTGGCACAGATACGCAGTATTTT
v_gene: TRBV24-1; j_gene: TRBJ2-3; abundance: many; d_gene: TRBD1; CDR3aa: CATSDGTGSSPDTQYF; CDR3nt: TGTGCCACCAGTGACGGGACAGGGAGTTCCCCAGATACGCAGTATTTT
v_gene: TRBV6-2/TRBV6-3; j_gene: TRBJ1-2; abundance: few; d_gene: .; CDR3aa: CASSYSAANYGYTF; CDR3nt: TGTGCCAGCAGTTACTCGGCAGCAAACTATGGCTACACCTTC
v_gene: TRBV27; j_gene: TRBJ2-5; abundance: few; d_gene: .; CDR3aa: CASSPSQLETQYF; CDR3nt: TGTGCCAGCAGTCCGAGCCAGCTTGAGACCCAGTACTTC
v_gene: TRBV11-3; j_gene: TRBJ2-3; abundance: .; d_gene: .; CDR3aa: CASSHYPSTDTQYF; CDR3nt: TGTGCCAGCAGCCATTATCCTAGCACAGATACGCAGTATTTT
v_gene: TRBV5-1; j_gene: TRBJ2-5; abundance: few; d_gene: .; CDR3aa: CASSLGARETQYF; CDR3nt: TGCGCCAGCAGCTTAGGAGCGCGAGAGACCCAGTACTTC
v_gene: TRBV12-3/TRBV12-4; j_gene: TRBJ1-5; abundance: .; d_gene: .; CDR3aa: CASSSGHDSNQPQHF; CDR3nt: TGTGCCAGCAGCTCGGGACATGATAGCAATCAGCCCCAGCATTTT
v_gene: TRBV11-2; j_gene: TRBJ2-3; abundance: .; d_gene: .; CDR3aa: CASTRVGEGTDTQYF; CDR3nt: TGTGCCAGCACCCGAGTTGGGGAGGGCACAGATACGCAGTATTTT
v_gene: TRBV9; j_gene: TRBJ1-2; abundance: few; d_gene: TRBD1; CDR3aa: CASAQGRGELYDYGYTF; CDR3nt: TGTGCCAGCGCTCAGGGCAGGGGGGAATTGTACGACTATGGCTACACCTTC
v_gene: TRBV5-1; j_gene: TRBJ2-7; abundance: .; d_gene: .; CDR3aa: CASSWDFRWDEQYF; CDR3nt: TGCGCCAGCAGCTGGGATTTCAGGTGGGACGAGCAGTACTTC
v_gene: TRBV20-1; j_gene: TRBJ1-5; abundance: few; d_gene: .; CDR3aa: CSARRVGNQPQHF; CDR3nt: TGCAGTGCTAGGCGCGTTGGCAATCAGCCCCAGCATTTT
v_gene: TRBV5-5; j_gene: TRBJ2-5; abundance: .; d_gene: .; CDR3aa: CASSLGGGLRETQYF; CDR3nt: TGTGCCAGCAGCTTGGGTGGAGGGCTGAGGGAGACCCAGTACTTC
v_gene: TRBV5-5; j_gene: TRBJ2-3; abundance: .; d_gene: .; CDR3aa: CASSLGGPSDTQYF; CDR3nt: TGTGCCAGCAGCTTGGGAGGCCCTTCAGATACGCAGTATTTT
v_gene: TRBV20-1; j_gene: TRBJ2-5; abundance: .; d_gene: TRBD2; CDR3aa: CGGLAGQETQYF; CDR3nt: TGCGGGGGACTAGCGGGGCAAGAGACCCAGTACTTC
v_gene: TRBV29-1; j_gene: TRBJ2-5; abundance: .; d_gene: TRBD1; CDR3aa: CSVPRGLAEYNEQYF; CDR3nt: TGCAGCGTCCCAAGGGGGCTAGCAGAGTACAATGAGCAGTACTTC
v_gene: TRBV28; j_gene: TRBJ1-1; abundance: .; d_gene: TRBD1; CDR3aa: CASSRQGSFTEAFF; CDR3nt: TGTGCCAGCAGTCGACAGGGTTCGTTTACTGAAGCTTTCTTT
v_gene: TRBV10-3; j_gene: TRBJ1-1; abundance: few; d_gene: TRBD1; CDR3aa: CAISRDRVEAFF; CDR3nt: TGTGCCATCAGCCGTGACAGGGTTGAGGCTTTCTTT
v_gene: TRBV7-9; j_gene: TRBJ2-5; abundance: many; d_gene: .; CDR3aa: CASSLEGRRQETQYF; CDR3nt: TGTGCCAGCAGCTTAGAAGGACGGAGGCAAGAGACCCAGTACTTC
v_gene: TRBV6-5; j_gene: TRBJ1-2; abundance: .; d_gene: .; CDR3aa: CASSYSRRAENYGYTF; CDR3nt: TGTGCCAGCAGTTACTCTCGGAGGGCGGAAAACTATGGCTACACCTTC
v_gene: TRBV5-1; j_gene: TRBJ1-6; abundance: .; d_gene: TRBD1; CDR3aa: CASSLAGGQAPSPLHF; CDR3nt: TGCGCCAGCAGCCTAGCGGGAGGACAGGCCCCATCACCCCTCCACTTT
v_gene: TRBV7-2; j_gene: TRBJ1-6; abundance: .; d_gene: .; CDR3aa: CASSLEGDLTPLHF; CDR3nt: TGTGCCAGCAGCTTAGAGGGGGATTTGACACCCCTCCACTTT
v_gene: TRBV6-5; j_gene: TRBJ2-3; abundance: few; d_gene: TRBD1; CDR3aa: CASTGIDRGSDTQYF; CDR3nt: TGTGCCAGCACCGGAATCGACAGGGGTTCAGATACGCAGTATTTT
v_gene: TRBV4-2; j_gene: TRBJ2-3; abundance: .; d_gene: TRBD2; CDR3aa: CASSQQPGGGLTDTQYF; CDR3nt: TGTGCCAGCAGCCAACAACCTGGGGGGGGGTTGACAGATACGCAGTATTTT
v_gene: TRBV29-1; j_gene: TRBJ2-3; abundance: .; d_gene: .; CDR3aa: CSFSGTDTQYF; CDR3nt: TGCAGCTTTTCAGGCACAGATACGCAGTATTTT
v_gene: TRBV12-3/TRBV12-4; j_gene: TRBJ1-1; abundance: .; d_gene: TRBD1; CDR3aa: CASSTTGGMNTEAFF; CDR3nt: TGTGCCAGCAGTACCACAGGGGGCATGAACACTGAAGCTTTCTTT
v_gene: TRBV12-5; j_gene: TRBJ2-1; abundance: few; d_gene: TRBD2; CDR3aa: CASGLGDLRGVLRHPDYNEQFF; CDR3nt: TGTGCTAGTGGTTTGGGGGACTTGCGGGGGGTCCTACGACACCCCGACTACAATGAGCAGTTCTTC
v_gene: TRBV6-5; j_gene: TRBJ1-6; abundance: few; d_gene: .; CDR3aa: CASSYNGDGSPLHF; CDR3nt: TGTGCCAGCAGTTACAATGGGGACGGTTCACCCCTCCACTTT
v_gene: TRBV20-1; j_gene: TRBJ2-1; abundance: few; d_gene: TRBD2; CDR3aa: CSAISGGNNEQFF; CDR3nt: TGCAGTGCCATTAGCGGGGGGAACAATGAGCAGTTCTTC